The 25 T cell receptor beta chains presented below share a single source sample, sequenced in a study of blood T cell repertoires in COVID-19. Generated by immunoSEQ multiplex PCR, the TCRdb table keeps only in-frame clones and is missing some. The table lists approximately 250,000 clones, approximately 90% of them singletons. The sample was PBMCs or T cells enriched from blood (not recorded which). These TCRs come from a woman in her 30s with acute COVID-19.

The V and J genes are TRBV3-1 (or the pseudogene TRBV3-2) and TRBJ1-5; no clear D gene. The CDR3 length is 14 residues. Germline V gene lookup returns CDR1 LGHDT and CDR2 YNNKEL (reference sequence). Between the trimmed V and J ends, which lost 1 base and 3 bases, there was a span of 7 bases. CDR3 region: CASSQAGYNQPQHF. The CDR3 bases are TGTGCCAGCAGCCAAGCAGGATACAATCAGCCCCAGCATTTT.

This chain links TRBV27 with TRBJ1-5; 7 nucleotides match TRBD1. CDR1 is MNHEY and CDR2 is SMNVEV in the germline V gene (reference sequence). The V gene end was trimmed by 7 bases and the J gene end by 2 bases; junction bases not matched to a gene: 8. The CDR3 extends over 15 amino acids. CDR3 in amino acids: CASKKGASGNQPQHF. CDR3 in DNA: TGTGCCAGCAAAAAGGGGGCGTCGGGCAATCAGCCCCAGCATTTT.

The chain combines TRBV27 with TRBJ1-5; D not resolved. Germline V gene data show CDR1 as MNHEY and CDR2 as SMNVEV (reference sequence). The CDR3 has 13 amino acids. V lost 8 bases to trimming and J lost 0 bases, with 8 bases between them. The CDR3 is CASGPYSNQPQHF. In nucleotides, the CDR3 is TGTGCCAGCGGGCCTTATAGCAATCAGCCCCAGCATTTT.

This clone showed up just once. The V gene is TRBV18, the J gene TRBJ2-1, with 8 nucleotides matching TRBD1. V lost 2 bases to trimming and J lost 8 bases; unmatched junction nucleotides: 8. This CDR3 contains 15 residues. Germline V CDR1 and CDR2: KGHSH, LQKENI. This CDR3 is CASSPGQGASDEQFF. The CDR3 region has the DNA TGTGCCAGCTCACCAGGCCAGGGGGCAAGCGATGAGCAGTTCTTC.

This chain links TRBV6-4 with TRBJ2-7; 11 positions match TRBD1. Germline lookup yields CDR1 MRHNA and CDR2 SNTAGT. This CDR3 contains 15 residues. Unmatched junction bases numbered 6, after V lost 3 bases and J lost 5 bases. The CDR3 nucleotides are TGTGCCAGCAGTGAAACCGGGACAGGGGGTGACGAGCAGTACTTC. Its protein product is CASSETGTGGDEQYF.

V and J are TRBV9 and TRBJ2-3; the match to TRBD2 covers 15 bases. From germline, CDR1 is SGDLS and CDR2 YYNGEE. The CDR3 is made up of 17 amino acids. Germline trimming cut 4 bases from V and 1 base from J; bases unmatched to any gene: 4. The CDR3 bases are TGTGCCAGCAGCCCGGGACTAGCGGGAGGTGGCACAGATACGCAGTATTTT. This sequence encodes CASSPGLAGGGTDTQYF.

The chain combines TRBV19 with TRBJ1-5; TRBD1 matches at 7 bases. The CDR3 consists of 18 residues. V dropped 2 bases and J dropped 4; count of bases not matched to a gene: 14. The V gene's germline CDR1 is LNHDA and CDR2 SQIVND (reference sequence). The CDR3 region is CASSIRTSPAGQNQPQHF. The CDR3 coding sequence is TGTGCCAGTAGTATAAGGACCTCTCCCGCGGGACAGAATCAGCCCCAGCATTTT. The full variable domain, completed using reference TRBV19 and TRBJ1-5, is DGGITQSPKYLFRKEGQNVTLSCEQNLNHDAMYWYRQDPGQGLRLIYYSQIVNDFQKGDIAEGYSVSREKKESFPLTVTSAQKNPTAFYLCASSIRTSPAGQNQPQHFGDGTRLSIL.

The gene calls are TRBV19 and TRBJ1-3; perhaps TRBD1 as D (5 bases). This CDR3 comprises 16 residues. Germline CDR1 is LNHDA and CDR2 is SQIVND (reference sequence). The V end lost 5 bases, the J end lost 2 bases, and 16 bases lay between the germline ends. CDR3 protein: CASSPNGGEAGNTIYF. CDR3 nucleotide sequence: TGTGCCAGTAGTCCAAATGGAGGGGAAGCTGGAAACACCATATATTTT.

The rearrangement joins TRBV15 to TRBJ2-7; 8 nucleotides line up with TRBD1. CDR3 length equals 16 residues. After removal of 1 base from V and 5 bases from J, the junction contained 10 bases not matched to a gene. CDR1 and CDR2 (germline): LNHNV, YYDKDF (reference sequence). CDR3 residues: CATSRVSQGALHEQYF. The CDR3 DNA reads TGTGCCACCAGCAGAGTTTCTCAGGGGGCTCTCCACGAGCAGTACTTC.

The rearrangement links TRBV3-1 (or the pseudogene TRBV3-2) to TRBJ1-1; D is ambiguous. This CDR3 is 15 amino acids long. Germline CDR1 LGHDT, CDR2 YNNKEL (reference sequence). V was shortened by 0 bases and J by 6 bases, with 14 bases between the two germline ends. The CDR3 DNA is TGTGCCAGCAGCCAAGAACCCGGGTCCGGTTCTGAAGCTTTCTTT. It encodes CASSQEPGSGSEAFF.

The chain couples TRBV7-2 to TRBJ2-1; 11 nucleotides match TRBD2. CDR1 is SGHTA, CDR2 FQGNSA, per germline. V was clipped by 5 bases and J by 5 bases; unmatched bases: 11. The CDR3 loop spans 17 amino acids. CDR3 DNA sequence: TGTGCCAGCAGCCTTAGACTAGCGGGAATTGCGGACAATGAGCAGTTCTTC. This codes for CASSLRLAGIADNEQFF.

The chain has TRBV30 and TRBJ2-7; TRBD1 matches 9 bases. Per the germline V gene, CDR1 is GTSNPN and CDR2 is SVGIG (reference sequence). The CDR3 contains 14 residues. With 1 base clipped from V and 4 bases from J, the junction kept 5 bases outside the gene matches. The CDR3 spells CAWSEGQGRYEQYF. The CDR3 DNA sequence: TGTGCCTGGAGTGAGGGACAGGGCCGATACGAGCAGTACTTC.

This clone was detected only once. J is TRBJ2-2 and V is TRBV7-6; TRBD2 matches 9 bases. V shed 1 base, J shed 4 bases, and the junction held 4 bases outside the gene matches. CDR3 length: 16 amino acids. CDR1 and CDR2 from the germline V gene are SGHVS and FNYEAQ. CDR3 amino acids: CASSLVAGGSTGELFF. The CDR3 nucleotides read TGTGCCAGCAGCTTAGTGGCGGGAGGGAGCACCGGGGAGCTGTTTTTT.

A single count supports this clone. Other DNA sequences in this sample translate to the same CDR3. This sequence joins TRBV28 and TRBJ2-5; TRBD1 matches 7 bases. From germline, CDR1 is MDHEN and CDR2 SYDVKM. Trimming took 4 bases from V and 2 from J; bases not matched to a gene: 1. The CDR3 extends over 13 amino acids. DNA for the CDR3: TGTGCCAGCAGTTCGGGACAGCAAGAGACCCAGTACTTC. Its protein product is CASSSGQQETQYF.

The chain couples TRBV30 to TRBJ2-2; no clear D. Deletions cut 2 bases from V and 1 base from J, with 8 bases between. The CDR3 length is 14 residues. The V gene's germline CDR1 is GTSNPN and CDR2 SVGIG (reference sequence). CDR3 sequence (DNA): TGTGCCTGGAGTAAGTCCGGGAACACCGGGGAGCTGTTTTTT. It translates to CAWSKSGNTGELFF.

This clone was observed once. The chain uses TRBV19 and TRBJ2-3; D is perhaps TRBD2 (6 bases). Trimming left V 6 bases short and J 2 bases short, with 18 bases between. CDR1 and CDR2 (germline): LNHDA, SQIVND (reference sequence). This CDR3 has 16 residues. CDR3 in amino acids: CASSVTLSGYTDTQYF. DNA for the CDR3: TGTGCCAGTAGCGTGACCCTTAGCGGTTACACAGATACGCAGTATTTT.

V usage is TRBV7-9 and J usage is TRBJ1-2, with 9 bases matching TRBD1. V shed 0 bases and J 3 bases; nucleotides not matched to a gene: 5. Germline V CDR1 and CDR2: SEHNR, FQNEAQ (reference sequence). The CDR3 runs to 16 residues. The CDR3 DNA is TGTGCCAGCAGCTTAGCAACAGGGGGCTTTGACTATGGCTACACCTTC. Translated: CASSLATGGFDYGYTF.

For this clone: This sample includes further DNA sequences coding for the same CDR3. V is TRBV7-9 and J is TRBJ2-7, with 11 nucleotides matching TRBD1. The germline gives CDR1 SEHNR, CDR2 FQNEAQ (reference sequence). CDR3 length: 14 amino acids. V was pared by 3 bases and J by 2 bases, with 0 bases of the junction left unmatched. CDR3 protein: CASSLGQGAYEQYF. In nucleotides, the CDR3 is TGTGCCAGCAGCTTGGGACAGGGGGCCTACGAGCAGTACTTC.

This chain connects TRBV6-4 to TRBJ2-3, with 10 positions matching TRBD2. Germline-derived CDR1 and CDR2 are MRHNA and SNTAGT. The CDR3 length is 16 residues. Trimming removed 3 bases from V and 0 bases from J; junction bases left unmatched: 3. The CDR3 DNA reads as TGTGCCAGCAGTGAAGCGGGGGGGCGAAGCACAGATACGCAGTATTTT. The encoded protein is CASSEAGGRSTDTQYF.

The CDR3 DNA reads as TGTGCCTGGAGTTTCTGGACAGGGGGAGGTGGCTACACCTTC. Amino acid sequence: CAWSFWTGGGGYTF. The chain carries TRBV30 and TRBJ1-2, with 10 bases fitting TRBD1. CDR3 length: 14 residues. The V gene end was trimmed by 2 bases and the J gene end by 7 bases; junction bases not matched to a gene: 7. Germline assignment: CDR1 GTSNPN and CDR2 SVGIG (reference sequence).

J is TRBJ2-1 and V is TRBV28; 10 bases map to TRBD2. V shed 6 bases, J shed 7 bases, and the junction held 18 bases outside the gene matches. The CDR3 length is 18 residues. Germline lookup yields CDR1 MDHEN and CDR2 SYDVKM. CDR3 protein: CASSQGLAAPFVENEQFF. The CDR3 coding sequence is TGTGCCAGCAGCCAAGGACTAGCGGCTCCCTTTGTTGAGAATGAGCAGTTCTTC.

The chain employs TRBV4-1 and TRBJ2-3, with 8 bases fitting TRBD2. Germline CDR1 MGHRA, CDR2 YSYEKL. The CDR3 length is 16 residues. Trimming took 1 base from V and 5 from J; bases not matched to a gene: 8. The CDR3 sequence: CASSQVPSGLLDTQYF. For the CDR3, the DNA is TGCGCCAGCAGCCAAGTTCCTAGCGGGTTGTTAGATACGCAGTATTTT.

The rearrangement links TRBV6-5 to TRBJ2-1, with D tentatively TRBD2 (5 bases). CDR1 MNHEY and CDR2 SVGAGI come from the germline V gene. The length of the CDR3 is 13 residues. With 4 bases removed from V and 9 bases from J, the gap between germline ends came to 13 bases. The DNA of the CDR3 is TGTGCCAGCAGTTCCTACCATGAGGGTGAGCAGTTCTTC. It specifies CASSSYHEGEQFF.

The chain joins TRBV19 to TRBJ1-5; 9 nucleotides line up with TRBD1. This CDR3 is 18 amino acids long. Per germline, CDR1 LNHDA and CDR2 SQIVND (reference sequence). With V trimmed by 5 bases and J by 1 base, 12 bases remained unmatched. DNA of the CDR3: TGTGCCAGTAGTGCCGGAACGGGACAGGGCTTAAGCAATCAGCCCCAGCATTTT. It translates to CASSAGTGQGLSNQPQHF.

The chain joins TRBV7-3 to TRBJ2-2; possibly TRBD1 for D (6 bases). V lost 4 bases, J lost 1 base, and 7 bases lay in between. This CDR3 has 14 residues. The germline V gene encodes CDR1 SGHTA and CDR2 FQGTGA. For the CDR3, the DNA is TGTGCCAGCAGCTCGACAGGGAACACCGGGGAGCTGTTTTTT. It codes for CASSSTGNTGELFF. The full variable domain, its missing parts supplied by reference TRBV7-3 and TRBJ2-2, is GAGVSQTPSNKVTEKGKYVELRCDPISGHTALYWYRQSLGQGPEFLIYFQGTGAADDSGLPNDRFFAVRPEGSVSTLKIQRTERGDSAVYLCASSSTGNTGELFFGEGSRLTVL.